This T cell receptor beta chain was sequenced during a study of regulatory T cells in long-lasting Graves disease. This sample's time point: newly diagnosed GD, antithyroid drugs for less than 3 months. PBMC-derived RNA was used for the TCR library. The CDR3 sequence is 14 residues long. CDR1 SGHRS and CDR2 YFSETQ come from the germline V gene. V gave up 3 bases and J gave up 4 bases; unmatched junction bases: 3. CDR3 regions were amplified by Arm-PCR using iRepertoire HTBI primers to build TCR beta libraries. Using its own MiXCR run on the multiplex PCR reads, TCRdb lists one record per CDR3 protein. The sample records 400,000 to 450,000 distinct CDR3 sequences, 14% to 15% being singletons. These same records also appear under a second study, on T cells in Graves' hyperthyroidism and ophthalmopathy. Per that study: The HTBI primer set drove a first-round RT-PCR of the TCR CDR3.

This rearrangement joins TRBV5-1 to TRBJ2-7; 11 positions match TRBD1. The sequence came from a woman in her thirties with Graves disease. The sample in question was peripheral blood mononuclear cells (PBMCs), obtained at new diagnosis, from a patient treated with antithyroid drugs. Here the CDR3 DNA reads TGCGCCAGCAGCTCGGACAGGGGGCTGTACGAGCAGTACTTC. Translation gives CASSSDRGLYEQYF.